This T cell receptor (beta chain) was profiled in a study of blood T cell repertoires in COVID-19. Study-level information: Researchers got acute and convalescent COVID-19 samples from the United States, Italy and Spain. From T cells, B-cell-depleted T cells, or PBMCs came the material, which was cDNA or gDNA.

The V gene's germline CDR1 is SGHTA and CDR2 FQGTGA. V shed 5 bases and J 0 bases; nucleotides not matched to a gene: 13. This CDR3 has 19 amino acids. In the authors' workflow: Reference gene primer amplification gave nucleated cell count estimates. Data came from immunoSEQ multiplex PCR; TCRdb stores just in-frame clones and leaves some out. The V and J calls and clone size are taken from that table; D and trimming were inferred from the DNA. The table includes 300,000 to 350,000 clones, 90% detected once. Recruited during active infection, patients (from Seattle) were subsequently followed longitudinally.

The material sequenced was peripheral blood. This TCR was recovered from a woman aged 40 to 50 with COVID-19, enrolled during active disease. This chain connects TRBV7-3 to TRBJ2-6; 7 positions match TRBD1. The CDR3 DNA reads TGTGCCAGCAGCCCAAGAGGAGTGGGACAGCTCTCTGGGGCCAACGTCCTGACTTTC. This encodes CASSPRGVGQLSGANVLTF.